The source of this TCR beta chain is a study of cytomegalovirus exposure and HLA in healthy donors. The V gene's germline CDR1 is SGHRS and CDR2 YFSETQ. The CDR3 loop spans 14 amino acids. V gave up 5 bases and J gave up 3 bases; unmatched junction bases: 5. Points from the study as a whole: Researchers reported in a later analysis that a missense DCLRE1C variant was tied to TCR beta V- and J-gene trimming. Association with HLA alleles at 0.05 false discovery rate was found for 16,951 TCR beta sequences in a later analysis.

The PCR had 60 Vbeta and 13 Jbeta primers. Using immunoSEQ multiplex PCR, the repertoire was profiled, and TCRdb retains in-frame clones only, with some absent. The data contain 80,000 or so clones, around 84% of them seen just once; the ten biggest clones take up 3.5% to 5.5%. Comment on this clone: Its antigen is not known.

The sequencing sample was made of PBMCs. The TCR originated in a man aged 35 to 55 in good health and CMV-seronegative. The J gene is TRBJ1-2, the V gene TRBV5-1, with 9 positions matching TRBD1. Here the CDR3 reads CASSVTGGDYGYTF. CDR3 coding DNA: TGCGCCAGCAGTGTGACAGGGGGGGACTATGGCTACACCTTC.